This TCR beta chain was recorded in a study of T cell responses to AZD1222 COVID-19 vaccine. Study as a whole: Second-dose schedules of about 4 or about 12 weeks were combined. Study-wide findings and caveats: Of spike-specific TCRs, nearly half reportedly target regions left unmutated in variants. Elevations in Spike-specific TCR breadth and depth followed administration of two AZD1222 doses. Spike was spanned by vaccine-associated CD4 TCRs, which were dominant at 160-218 and 743-854.

As concerns this clone: Its antigen is currently unknown.

Clones were read by immunoSEQ multiplex PCR, and TCRdb kept only the in-frame ones, dropping some. The data contain approximately 70,000 clones, roughly 88% of them singletons. The CDR3 has 13 residues. V lost 4 bases to trimming and J lost 5 bases, with 11 bases between them. Germline CDR1 and CDR2: LGHDT and YNNKEL (reference sequence). The origin of this receptor is an adult in good health. This specimen consisted of peripheral blood, obtained on day 0 of AZD1222 vaccination. The V gene is TRBV3-1 (or the pseudogene TRBV3-2), the J gene TRBJ2-5; TRBD2 might be the D (5 bases). The CDR3, as DNA: TGTGCCAGCAGCCTTGGAAGAGGGGAGACCCAGTACTTC. Translating it yields CASSLGRGETQYF.